This T cell receptor (beta chain) comes out of a study of control samples from healthy donors and cancer patients. The CDR3 runs 19 residues. CDR1 and CDR2 from the germline V gene are MDHEN and SYDVKM. The ends were cut back, 7 bases at V and 4 bases at J, with 31 bases in the middle. Sequencing used immunoSEQ multiplex PCR; TCRdb keeps in-frame clones, though not all of them. The sample contains under 200,000 clones, approximately 96% of which appear only once. The TCR comes from a woman aged 30 to 39 in good health. Sequencing input: blood. V usage is TRBV28 and J usage is TRBJ1-1, with D possibly TRBD1 on 5 matching bases. The CDR3 region has the DNA TGTGCCAGCAACCTTCCTTCGAATAGCCTCAGGGCGGGGTTCACTGAAGCTTTCTTT. It specifies CASNLPSNSLRAGFTEAFF.